The clone carrying this TCR beta chain appeared once. Its antigen is not identified. The junction does not match germline at one end; this may be a read error. The data originate from a study of tumor-infiltrating lymphocytes in primary liver carcinoma. As for the study in general: Every sample contained roughly 3.65 to 8 million productive TCRbeta reads, and these numbers were similar from one tissue type to another. Study results and limitations: Tumor-adjacent and tumor-blood pairs shared less of their repertoires than tumor region pairs shared.

From around 500 ng of total RNA, TCR beta-specific cDNA was reverse-transcribed using a constant-region primer. It was through three nested multiplex PCR rounds of slightly modified ARM-PCR that TCR beta libraries arose. TRBV1-TRBV30 forward and Cbeta reverse primers drove the first two approximately 10-cycle rounds. Each CDR3 protein is one row after TCRdb ran MiXCR on the multiplex PCR reads. The sample shows 300,000 to 400,000 distinct CDR3 sequences, around three fifths of them seen only once. They got blood RNA out of unsorted whole blood and also pulled out germline DNA. This CDR3 is built from 14 residues. Germline CDR1 MNHNY, CDR2 SVGAGI (reference sequence).

Sequencing was done on a sample of peripheral blood. This sequence joins TRBV6-6 and TRBJ2-1; the D gene could be TRBD1 or TRBD2 (5 bases each). The receptor was isolated from a man aged 40-50 years with primary liver carcinoma and hepatitis B virus infection. CDR3 sequence (DNA): TGTGTCAGCACTTACGGGACGGCAGACAATGAGCAGTTCTTC. This sequence encodes CVSTYGTADNEQFF.